This passage covers 19 T cell receptor beta chains from one sample sequenced in a study of T-cell reconstitution after alpha-beta-depleted transplantation in children. Library preparation (for TCRbeta) was performed with unique molecular identifiers. MiXCR, run by TCRdb on the PCR reads, gives a single entry per CDR3 protein. Found here are 450,000 to 700,000 distinct CDR3 sequences, 25% to 30% of them singletons; the top ten hold 30% to 40%. The specimen was PBMCs, collected before TCRalphabeta/CD19-depleted stem cell transplant. All receptors come from a boy less than two years old with Wiskott-Aldrich syndrome, due to receive a stem cell transplant.

The chain is built from TRBV5-6 and TRBJ1-2, with unresolved D. The CDR3 spans 14 residues. Between the trimmed V and J ends, which lost 1 base and 5 bases, there was a span of 12 bases. The V gene's germline CDR1 is SGHDT and CDR2 YYEEEE. CDR3 sequence reads: CASSLTDNSYGYTF. The CDR3 bases are TGTGCCAGCAGCTTGACCGATAACTCATATGGCTACACCTTC. Using reference TRBV5-6 and TRBJ1-2 for the parts outside the CDR3, the full variable domain is DAGVTQSPTHLIKTRGQQVTLRCSPKSGHDTVSWYQQALGQGPQFIFQYYEEEERQRGNFPDRFSGHQFPNYSSELNVNALLLGDSALYLCASSLTDNSYGYTFGSGTRLTVV.

The chain recombines TRBV20-1 with TRBJ2-5, with D tentatively TRBD2 (6 bases). Trimming stripped 0 bases from V and 5 bases from J, with 13 bases between. Per germline, CDR1 DFQATT and CDR2 SNEGSKA (reference sequence). This CDR3 is 14 amino acids long. DNA of the CDR3: TGCAGTGCTAGAGATAATCCGGGGAGGGAGACCCAGTACTTC. Its protein product is CSARDNPGRETQYF.

This clonotype was counted a few times. V gene TRBV10-3 combines with J gene TRBJ2-7; D possibly corresponds to TRBD2 (6 bases). V shed 2 bases and J shed 0 bases, with 11 bases lying between them. The CDR3 covers 15 residues. CDR1 is ENHRY, CDR2 SYGVKD, per germline. CDR3 in amino acids: CAISERRDTSYEQYF. DNA for the CDR3: TGTGCCATCAGTGAGCGGCGGGATACCTCCTACGAGCAGTACTTC.

This rearrangement joins TRBV5-8 to TRBJ2-1; TRBD1 agrees at 7 bases. CDR1 and CDR2 (germline): SGHTS, YDEGEE. V dropped 5 bases and J dropped 6; count of bases not matched to a gene: 8. This CDR3 region has 14 residues. CDR3 coding DNA: TGTGCCAGCAGACAGACAGGGATGGGCAATGAGCAGTTCTTC. Its translation is CASRQTGMGNEQFF.

The rearrangement uses TRBV4-1 and TRBJ2-5, with a tentative D call TRBD2 (6 bases). The germline V gene encodes CDR1 MGHRA and CDR2 YSYEKL. The CDR3 length is 16 residues. V lost 5 bases and J 0 bases, leaving 16 bases between the germline ends. CDR3 residues: CASSWREFFYQETQYF. CDR3 DNA: TGCGCCAGCAGCTGGAGGGAGTTTTTCTACCAAGAGACCCAGTACTTC.

This clonotype was counted between two and nine times. The CDR3 here is CASSLDASGRGQETQYF. The CDR3 DNA reads TGCGCCAGCAGCTTGGACGCTAGCGGTAGAGGGCAAGAGACCCAGTACTTC. The chain employs TRBV5-1 and TRBJ2-5; 7 bases line up with TRBD2. Per the germline V gene, CDR1 is SGHRS and CDR2 is YFSETQ. The CDR3 has 17 residues. Trimming took 0 bases from V and 2 from J; bases not matched to a gene: 10.

The J gene is TRBJ2-1, the V gene TRBV5-1; D remains ambiguous. Germline V lookup: CDR1 SGHRS, CDR2 YFSETQ. The CDR3 is made up of 15 amino acids. V dropped 0 bases and J dropped 6 bases, with 13 bases sitting between them. CDR3 amino acids: CASSLGGGSLNEQFF. In nucleotides, the CDR3 is TGCGCCAGCAGCTTGGGGGGTGGGTCTCTCAATGAGCAGTTCTTC.

Regarding this clonotype: Likely a read error: the CDR3 ends without its conserved phenylalanine or tryptophan. The chain recombines TRBV11-2 with TRBJ2-1; D might be TRBD1 or TRBD2, each matching 5 bases. Germline V lookup: CDR1 SGHAT, CDR2 FQNNGV. The CDR3 consists of 14 residues. V was shortened by 1 base and J by 6 bases, with 10 bases between the two germline ends. CDR3 in DNA: TGTGCCAGCAGCTTAGTATCAGGGAGCAATGAGCAGTTCTTG. It specifies CASSLVSGSNEQFL.

The V gene is TRBV6-6, the J gene TRBJ2-5; D tentatively reads TRBD1 or TRBD2 (5 bases each). The length of the CDR3 is 13 residues. Looked up from germline, CDR1 is MNHNY and CDR2 is SVGAGI (reference sequence). Trimming cost V 6 bases and J 5 bases, with 13 bases left between them. The CDR3 region has the DNA TGTGCCAGCAGCCCCGGGGCACGGGAGACCCAGTACTTC. It translates to CASSPGARETQYF.

This chain joins TRBV5-1 and TRBJ2-1; D not resolved. Germline V gives CDR1 SGHRS, CDR2 YFSETQ. The CDR3 loop spans 16 amino acids. The V gene lost 2 bases and the J gene lost 1 base, with 13 bases spanning the gap. As DNA, the CDR3 is TGCGCCAGCAGCTTTGGGGTGGGGTCGTCCTACAATGAGCAGTTCTTC. Protein: CASSFGVGSSYNEQFF.

This clonotype occurred a few times. The chain joins TRBV5-1 to TRBJ2-1, with 9 nucleotides matching TRBD2. The germline V gene has CDR1 SGHRS and CDR2 YFSETQ. CDR3 length equals 16 residues. Trimming took 0 bases from V and 7 from J; bases not matched to a gene: 8. CDR3 sequence (DNA): TGCGCCAGCAGCTTGGTGGCGGGAGGGCCGAGGAATGAGCAGTTCTTC. Its translation is CASSLVAGGPRNEQFF.

The chain recombines TRBV15 with TRBJ2-1, with TRBD2 identical over 10 bases. The CDR3 extends over 16 amino acids. CDR1 is LNHNV and CDR2 is YYDKDF in the germline V gene (reference sequence). V trimming: 0 bases; J trimming: 6 bases; junction bases outside the gene matches: 5. This CDR3 reads CATSREAASGSNEQFF. The CDR3 DNA follows: TGTGCCACCAGCAGAGAAGCGGCTAGCGGGAGCAATGAGCAGTTCTTC.

The rearrangement joins TRBV6-6 to TRBJ2-2, with D hard to call. The ends were cut back, 7 bases at V and 5 bases at J, with 11 bases in the middle. The CDR3 covers 13 residues. In germline, CDR1 is MNHNY, CDR2 SVGAGI (reference sequence). The CDR3 here is CASNLEATGELFF. CDR3 DNA: TGTGCCAGCAACCTTGAAGCGACCGGGGAGCTGTTTTTT.

The chain links TRBV9 to TRBJ2-1; D might be TRBD1 or TRBD2, each matching 5 bases. V lost 0 bases to trimming and J lost 7 bases, with 14 bases between them. This CDR3 has 15 amino acids. Germline lookup yields CDR1 SGDLS and CDR2 YYNGEE. CDR3 region: CASSVGGPQENEQFF. The CDR3 DNA is TGTGCCAGCAGCGTAGGGGGACCTCAGGAGAATGAGCAGTTCTTC.

Comments on this clonotype: A junction end diverges from the germline sequence, so it may reflect a read error. The V and J genes are TRBV3-1 and TRBJ2-2; perhaps D is TRBD1 or TRBD2 (5 bases each). CDR3 length: 13 residues. Germline CDR1 and CDR2: LGHDT and YNNKEL (reference sequence). As DNA, the CDR3 is TGTGCCAGCAGCCAAGATGGGATCGGGGACCTGTTTTTT. It is translated as CASSQDGIGDLFF.

V and J are TRBV12-3 or TRBV12-4 and TRBJ2-5, with TRBD1 matching over 10 bases. The CDR3 contains 15 residues. V was pared by 4 bases and J by 2 bases, with 4 bases of the junction left unmatched. The CDR3 is CASSSGQGSQETQYF. The DNA for the CDR3 is TGTGCCAGCAGTTCGGGACAGGGGTCACAAGAGACCCAGTACTTC.

There are a few counts of this clonotype. The J gene is TRBJ1-6, the V gene TRBV5-1; 7 nucleotides line up with TRBD1. CDR3 size: 16 residues. Looked up from germline, CDR1 is SGHRS and CDR2 is YFSETQ. V gave up 4 bases and J gave up 7 bases; unmatched junction bases: 11. CDR3 amino acids: CASSQGGGAGNSPLHF. In DNA form, the CDR3 reads TGCGCCAGCAGCCAAGGAGGGGGCGCTGGGAATTCACCCCTCCACTTT.

This sequence joins TRBV5-1 and TRBJ1-3; no clear D. The CDR3 loop spans 16 amino acids. V dropped 0 bases and J dropped 0 bases, with 10 bases sitting between them. Germline V CDR1 and CDR2: SGHRS, YFSETQ. The CDR3: CASSLVSAVSGNTIYF. CDR3 DNA: TGCGCCAGCAGCTTGGTCTCGGCGGTCTCTGGAAACACCATATATTTT.

This clonotype was counted only a few times. The rearrangement links TRBV12-3 or TRBV12-4 to TRBJ2-5; D may be TRBD1 (6 bases). This CDR3 is built from 14 residues. V dropped 6 bases and J dropped 4 bases, with 15 bases sitting between them. For the CDR3, the DNA is TGTGCCAGCAGCAAGAGGGGGTCAGGAGAGACCCAGTACTTC. Translated, it gives CASSKRGSGETQYF.